This paragraph reports one T cell receptor (beta chain). The antigen is unknown. TCRdb re-called the reads through MiXCR, storing one row per CDR3 protein. The sample comprises more than 250,000 distinct CDR3 sequences, around a quarter of which are singletons, and about an eighth rests with the top ten. This sample was taken from a study of T cell repertoires in cytomegalovirus infection. This CDR3 has 14 amino acids. CDR1 is SGHAT, CDR2 FQNNGV, per germline. V lost 3 bases to trimming and J lost 13 bases, with 19 bases between them. This TCR was sampled from a human donor in good health (CMV status not recorded). Some clones in this sample may be carry-over from other donors' samples. Here the sequenced sample was cultured PBMCs, taken from culture after CMV antigen stimulation. The chain has TRBV11-2 and TRBJ2-1, with D possibly TRBD1 on 5 matching bases. CDR3 DNA sequence: TGTGCCAGCAGCTTCGGCCCCCTGGGCGGACACCAGTTCTTC. Amino acid sequence: CASSFGPLGGHQFF.